This record covers a single T cell receptor beta chain. The clone's antigen remains unknown. Base-call qualities are not available, and no considerably larger clone is one nucleotide away. The immunoSEQ Assay, a bias-controlled multiplex PCR, was used to amplify TCRbeta CDR3 regions from genomic DNA. The source study handled its data this way. Nucleated cell counts per sample were estimated from amplification of reference gene primers within the assay. To quantify the absolute abundance of each unique TCRbeta CDR3 rearrangement, sequence reads were collapsed and filtered. For each sample, productive Simpson clonality was calculated as the square root of Simpson's diversity index over productive rearrangements. In TCRdb, the immuneACCESS table is reduced to in-frame sequences with V and J assigned. These tables do not hold every clone; where another copy was compared, an unresolved V gene accounts for under half, and the others remain unexplained. V and J calls and clone size are as listed in that table; D and trimming were resolved from the DNA. In this sample the table shows about 140,000 clones, over 70% of which occur a single time. The top ten hold 1.9% of the sample.

The collaborating institutions used their own protocols to collect whole blood in K2EDTA tubes. For TCRbeta analysis, collaborators shipped samples as frozen whole blood, isolated PBMCs, or DNA extracted from either of those sample types. This entry comes from a study of blood T cell repertoires in COVID-19 (TCRdb year 2020). For context, the study as a whole: Samples covering the acute and convalescent phases of COVID-19 were provided by collaborators in the United States, Italy and Spain. Where available, HLA class I and class II types were obtained from metadata supplied by the sample provider rather than from assay-based typing. Samples were obtained from the ongoing ImmuneRACE study (first 160 participants) and from some 1,200 subjects provided by 6 global collaborators. A freely available public database, intended as a resource for researchers studying the immune response to SARS-CoV-2, is where the repertoires were released. Sample metadata almost always included a de-identified subject ID, COVID-19 status, age in years and sex. Subjects who had been exposed to COVID-19, were actively infected with it, or had recovered from it provided the deeply sampled blood TCRbeta repertoires that made up the dataset. The prospective study material was composed of cDNA or gDNA derived from T cells, B-cell-depleted T cells, or PBMCs. General findings and caveats noted by the study authors: The amount of clinical and demographic metadata varied by source and participant and was provided uncurated.

This TCR came from a woman in her sixties or seventies with acute or convalescent COVID-19. Sequencing was done on a sample of peripheral blood.

The sequence in DNA is TGTGCCAGCAGCTTAAGATCTCAGGAAGGGGCGCGTGATACGCAGTATTTT. The resulting protein is CASSLRSQEGARDTQYF. The V and J genes are TRBV11-2 and TRBJ2-3; a weak D assignment points to TRBD1 (5 bases agree). V gives up 2 bases and J gives up 6 bases, and the segment between their germline ends measures 21 bases. CDR1 and CDR2 are drawn from the germline V gene: SGHAT, FQNNGV. There are 17 amino acids in the CDR3, from cysteine to phenylalanine inclusive. The retained sequence is limited to the CDR3, 51 bases, with the frame set at the first base.